Listed below are T cell receptor beta chains from one sample, sequenced in a study. TCRdb recomputed calls from the 5' RACE reads with MiXCR, one row per CDR3 protein. Of fewer than 65,000 distinct CDR3 sequences in the sample, more than 20% are singletons; the top ten hold 3.2%. The sample was tumor-infiltrating Tregs sorted from the breast tumor. These TCRs come from a female donor with breast cancer. Each CDR3 is given with its conserved first and last residue. The order of the fields is J gene, clone size, D gene, V gene, CDR3 protein, CDR3 DNA. D genes are given only for firm matches. Expanded clones get a size class; other rows say once, few or many, or leave the size out.

TRBJ1-4	many	.	TRBV29-1	CSVGGTNEKLFF	TGCAGCGTCGGGGGAACTAATGAAAAACTGTTTTTT
TRBJ2-7	.	.	TRBV4-2	CASSQDIARGQYF	TGCGCCAGCAGCCAAGATATCGCCCGGGGGCAGTACTTC
TRBJ1-2	.	.	TRBV5-1	CASSLSGVYGYTF	TGCGCCAGCAGCTTGTCAGGGGTGTATGGCTACACCTTC
TRBJ1-2	many	.	TRBV6-5	CASSYSFLDGYTF	TGTGCCAGCAGTTACTCCTTCTTAGATGGCTACACCTTC
TRBJ1-1	.	.	TRBV6-6	CASNHPDTEAFF	TGTGCCAGCAACCACCCGGACACTGAAGCTTTCTTT
TRBJ1-1	many	TRBD1	TRBV6-2/TRBV6-3	CASNSIRWERDRGVSNTEAFF	TGTGCCAGCAACTCAATCCGGTGGGAACGGGACAGGGGAGTATCGAACACTGAAGCTTTCTTT
TRBJ1-1	few	.	TRBV6-2/TRBV6-3	CASSRSSLAGRVTEAFF	TGTGCCAGCAGTAGGAGCTCGTTGGCGGGGAGGGTCACTGAAGCTTTCTTT
TRBJ2-2	.	.	TRBV11-2	CASSLNLGVGELFF	TGTGCCAGCAGCTTGAATTTGGGAGTCGGGGAGCTGTTTTTT
TRBJ2-7	many	TRBD1	TRBV6-6	CASSVAGGGRTSSEQYF	TGTGCCAGCAGCGTCGCAGGGGGCGGTCGGACCTCGAGTGAGCAGTACTTC
TRBJ2-2	few	TRBD2	TRBV5-1	CASSRTSGTAGELFF	TGCGCCAGCAGCCGGACTAGCGGGACTGCCGGGGAGCTGTTTTTT
TRBJ1-4	many	TRBD1	TRBV9	CASSRDRGATNEKLFF	TGTGCCAGCAGCCGAGACAGGGGGGCAACTAATGAAAAACTGTTTTTT
TRBJ2-2	few	.	TRBV20-1	CSARQGNTGELFF	TGCAGTGCTAGACAGGGTAACACCGGGGAGCTGTTTTTT
TRBJ1-4	few	.	TRBV6-6	CASSWPGGLREKLFF	TGTGCCAGCAGTTGGCCCGGGGGGCTTAGGGAAAAACTGTTTTTT
TRBJ1-1	.	.	TRBV5-1	CASSRDPGPAGTEAFF	TGCGCCAGCAGTCGAGACCCGGGGCCCGCGGGCACTGAAGCTTTCTTT
TRBJ2-7	few	.	TRBV6-2/TRBV6-3	CASKKASPNEQYF	TGTGCCAGCAAGAAGGCTAGCCCAAACGAGCAGTACTTC
TRBJ2-7	many	.	TRBV15	CATGGGSYEQYF	TGTGCCACCGGCGGAGGATCCTACGAGCAGTACTTC
TRBJ2-7	few	TRBD2	TRBV5-6	CASSLRDSGPHEQYF	TGTGCCAGCAGCTTGCGGGATAGCGGGCCCCACGAGCAGTACTTC
TRBJ2-7	many	.	TRBV5-1	CASSLGTGQYF	TGCGCCAGCAGCTTGGGTACGGGGCAGTACTTC
TRBJ2-3	many	TRBD1	TRBV6-5	CASSQTGGRDTQYF	TGTGCCAGCAGTCAGACAGGGGGCAGGGATACGCAGTATTTT
TRBJ2-1	few	TRBD2	TRBV7-9	CASSLGLNNEQFF	TGTGCCAGCAGCCTGGGACTAAACAATGAGCAGTTCTTC
TRBJ1-1	.	.	TRBV5-1	CASRSPNTEAFF	TGCGCCAGCCGAAGTCCGAACACTGAAGCTTTCTTT
TRBJ1-4	.	.	TRBV15	CATSRVRAQNEKLFF	TGTGCCACCAGCAGAGTACGAGCCCAAAATGAAAAACTGTTTTTT
TRBJ2-3	many	.	TRBV6-5	CASSYTSNGDTQYF	TGTGCCAGCAGTTACACTAGCAATGGGGATACGCAGTATTTT
TRBJ2-7	few	.	TRBV7-2	CASSRGQVGEQYF	TGTGCCAGCAGCCGAGGCCAGGTTGGCGAGCAGTACTTC
TRBJ1-4	few	TRBD1	TRBV12-3/TRBV12-4	CASSTGTATNEKLFF	TGTGCCAGCAGTACCGGGACAGCAACTAATGAAAAACTGTTTTTT
TRBJ2-4	.	.	TRBV29-1	CSVVPSLGSKNIQYF	TGCAGCGTTGTCCCTTCCCTGGGGTCCAAAAACATTCAGTACTTC
TRBJ1-4	.	.	TRBV29-1	CSVGRNANEKLFF	TGCAGCGTAGGCAGGAACGCGAATGAAAAACTGTTTTTT
TRBJ1-1	.	.	TRBV20-1	CSANQGGTEAFF	TGCAGTGCTAATCAGGGAGGGACTGAAGCTTTCTTT
TRBJ1-4	large	.	TRBV7-9	CASTASTNEKLFF	TGTGCCAGCACAGCATCAACTAATGAAAAACTGTTTTTT
TRBJ2-4	few	.	TRBV20-1	CSASLSLRTGPKNIQYF	TGCAGTGCTAGCTTGTCACTCCGGACCGGGCCCAAAAACATTCAGTACTTC
TRBJ2-2	once	TRBD1	TRBV20-1	CSANKDRGITGELFF	TGCAGTGCTAATAAGGACAGGGGTATCACCGGGGAGCTGTTTTTT
TRBJ2-7	.	TRBD1	TRBV27	CASSNSPRGTGSYQQYF	TGTGCCAGCAGTAACTCCCCCCGTGGGACAGGGTCCTATCAGCAGTACTTC
TRBJ2-7	.	TRBD2	TRBV4-2	CASSLVTSGRTSSYEQYF	TGTGCCAGCAGCCTCGTGACTAGCGGGAGGACCTCCTCCTACGAGCAGTACTTC
TRBJ2-5	few	TRBD1	TRBV28	CASSLARGPETQYF	TGTGCCAGCAGTTTAGCCAGGGGGCCAGAGACCCAGTACTTC
TRBJ1-5	.	.	TRBV12-3/TRBV12-4	CASSLIGSNQPQHF	TGTGCCAGCAGTTTGATAGGGAGTAATCAGCCCCAGCATTTT
TRBJ2-5	many	.	TRBV6-2/TRBV6-3	CASSTGSTGKPETQYF	TGTGCCAGCAGTACGGGTTCTACAGGGAAGCCGGAGACCCAGTACTTC
TRBJ2-2	.	.	TRBV5-1	CASSLDRFDTGELFF	TGCGCCAGCAGCTTGGACAGGTTTGACACCGGGGAGCTGTTTTTT
TRBJ2-5	.	TRBD2	TRBV7-2	CASISGMGETQYF	TGTGCCAGCATTAGCGGGATGGGTGAGACCCAGTACTTC
TRBJ1-2	.	.	TRBV9	CASTLRATASGYTF	TGTGCCAGCACCCTAAGGGCGACCGCTAGTGGCTACACCTTC
TRBJ2-5	.	TRBD1	TRBV6-2/TRBV6-3	CASSQGAGIRETQYF	TGTGCCAGCAGTCAGGGGGCGGGTATCCGGGAGACCCAGTACTTC
TRBJ1-6	.	.	TRBV7-2	CASSVQGAGYNSPLHF	TGTGCCAGCAGTGTGCAGGGCGCCGGTTATAATTCACCCCTCCACTTT
TRBJ1-1	few	.	TRBV9	CASSPPGLATEAFF	TGTGCCAGCTCTCCCCCAGGATTGGCGACTGAAGCTTTCTTT
TRBJ2-2	many	TRBD1	TRBV4-1	CASSRQGANTGELFF	TGCGCCAGCAGCCGACAGGGCGCGAACACCGGGGAGCTGTTTTTT
TRBJ2-1	few	.	TRBV3-1	CASSFRVAHEQFF	TGTGCCAGCAGCTTCCGGGTAGCGCATGAGCAGTTCTTC
TRBJ1-2	many	.	TRBV4-1	CASSRLGLGGYTF	TGCGCCAGCAGCCGACTCGGTCTTGGCGGCTACACCTTC
TRBJ1-2	few	.	TRBV9	CASSETGVHGYTF	TGTGCCAGCAGTGAGACAGGAGTCCATGGCTACACCTTC
TRBJ1-1	few	.	TRBV19	CASKAGMANTEAFF	TGTGCCAGTAAGGCAGGTATGGCGAACACTGAAGCTTTCTTT
TRBJ2-3	many	.	TRBV7-3	CASSSGGPSTDTQYF	TGTGCCAGCAGCTCGGGGGGCCCCAGCACAGATACGCAGTATTTT